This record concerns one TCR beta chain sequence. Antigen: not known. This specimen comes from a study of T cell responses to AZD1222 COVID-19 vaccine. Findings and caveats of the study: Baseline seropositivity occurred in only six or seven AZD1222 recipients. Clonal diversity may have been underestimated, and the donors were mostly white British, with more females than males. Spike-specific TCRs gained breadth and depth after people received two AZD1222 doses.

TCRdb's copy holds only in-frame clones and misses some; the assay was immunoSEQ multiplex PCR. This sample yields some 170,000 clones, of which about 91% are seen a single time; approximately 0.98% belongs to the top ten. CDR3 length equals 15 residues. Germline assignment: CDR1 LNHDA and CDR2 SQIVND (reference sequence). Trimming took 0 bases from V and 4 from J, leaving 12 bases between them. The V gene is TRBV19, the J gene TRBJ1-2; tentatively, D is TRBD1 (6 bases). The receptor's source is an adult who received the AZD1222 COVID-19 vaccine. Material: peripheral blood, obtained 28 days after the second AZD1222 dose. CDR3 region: CASSIDLNRAYGYTF. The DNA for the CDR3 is TGTGCCAGTAGTATAGATCTTAACAGGGCCTATGGCTACACCTTC.